The TCR beta chain described here comes from a study of blood T cell repertoires in COVID-19. Study-wide background: Researchers got acute and convalescent COVID-19 samples from the United States, Italy and Spain. Sources were T cells, B-cell-depleted T cells, or PBMCs; the material itself was cDNA or gDNA.

V lost 2 bases, J lost 6 bases, and 8 bases lay in between. The germline CDR1 and CDR2 sequences are SSHAT and FNYEAQ (reference sequence). The CDR3 spans 13 residues. In the original workflow: How many nucleated cells were present was estimated from reference gene primer amplification. Clones were read by immunoSEQ multiplex PCR, and TCRdb kept only the in-frame ones, dropping some. V and J calls and clone size are copied from that table; D and trimming were computed from the DNA. The sample contains around 68,000 clones, around 86% of which appear only once. This clone was seen only a few times. What was sequenced was peripheral blood. The source of this sequence is a man aged 50-59 years with active COVID-19. The chain employs TRBV7-7 and TRBJ2-1; no definite D call. CDR3 residues: CASSLSDSNEQFF. The CDR3 DNA reads as TGTGCCAGCAGCTTATCCGACTCCAATGAGCAGTTCTTC.